Listed below are T cell receptor beta chains from one sample, sequenced in a study of technical replicates of blood from a few donors. Only in-frame clones appear in the TCRdb table, and some are missing; sequencing was by immunoSEQ multiplex PCR. The table lists 74,000 or so clones, around 96% of them singletons, with under 0.35% in the top ten. Sequencing was carried out using T cells isolated from PBMCs. These receptors were obtained from a human donor in good health. Both conserved end residues are part of each CDR3. The D gene is left open where the match is weak. Clone size, where shown, is once, few, many, or a class for clones that have expanded.

-	TRBV9	TRBD1	TRBJ1-1	CASSPPDRGNTEAFF	TGTGCCAGCAGCCCTCCTGACAGGGGGAACACTGAAGCTTTCTTT
-	TRBV2	-	TRBJ2-1	CASMDSGIDEQFF	TGTGCCAGCATGGACAGCGGGATTGATGAGCAGTTCTTC
-	TRBV30	TRBD2	TRBJ2-2	CAWASAGGPTGELFF	TGTGCCTGGGCCTCAGCGGGAGGGCCGACCGGGGAGCTGTTTTTT
-	TRBV30	TRBD1	TRBJ2-5	CAWVQGVETQYF	TGTGCCTGGGTCCAGGGGGTAGAGACCCAGTACTTC
-	TRBV7-2	-	TRBJ2-2	CASSLLQRSTGELFF	TGTGCCAGCAGCTTACTACAGCGGAGCACCGGGGAGCTGTTTTTT
-	TRBV7-3	TRBD2	TRBJ2-5	CASSLFTSGKETQYF	TGTGCCAGCAGCTTATTCACTAGCGGGAAAGAGACCCAGTACTTC
once	TRBV6-1	-	TRBJ2-5	CASTGGLAETQYF	TGTGCCAGCACGGGGGGCCTAGCGGAGACCCAGTACTTC
-	TRBV18	-	TRBJ1-1	CASSPKDRPYTEAFF	TGTGCCAGCTCACCCAAAGACAGGCCTTACACTGAAGCTTTCTTT
-	TRBV9	TRBD1	TRBJ1-4	CASSVESGTDEKLFF	TGTGCCAGCAGCGTAGAGAGTGGGACAGATGAAAAACTGTTTTTT
few	TRBV5-6	-	TRBJ1-1	CASSLERWTEAFF	TGTGCCAGCAGCTTGGAACGGTGGACTGAAGCTTTCTTT
-	TRBV11-3	-	TRBJ2-4	CASSLAGRQGLAKNIQYF	TGTGCCAGCAGCTTAGCCGGAAGGCAGGGGCTAGCCAAAAACATTCAGTACTTC
-	TRBV6-4	-	TRBJ1-5	CASSESNQPQHF	TGTGCCAGCAGCGAGAGCAATCAGCCCCAGCATTTT
-	TRBV5-4	-	TRBJ2-2	CASSPQGHHGELFF	TGTGCCAGCAGCCCCCAGGGGCACCACGGGGAGCTGTTTTTT
-	TRBV7-9	-	TRBJ1-3	CASSLINGELLGNTIYF	TGTGCCAGCAGCTTAATTAACGGGGAACTCTTGGGAAACACCATATATTTT
-	TRBV12-5	-	TRBJ1-1	CASGRTAEAFF	TGTGCTAGTGGTCGGACAGCTGAAGCTTTCTTT
-	TRBV4-3	-	TRBJ1-5	CASSQVVGSSQPQHF	TGCGCCAGCAGCCAAGTTGTTGGGAGTAGTCAGCCCCAGCATTTT
-	TRBV5-1	TRBD1	TRBJ2-1	CASSLSGGRYYNEQFF	TGCGCCAGCAGCTTGTCAGGGGGTCGTTACTACAATGAGCAGTTCTTC
-	TRBV5-6	-	TRBJ2-7	CASSPGIRPAEAYEQYF	TGTGCCAGCAGCCCTGGAATTAGGCCGGCGGAGGCCTACGAGCAGTACTTC
-	TRBV28	-	TRBJ2-7	CASSFLWPYEQYF	TGTGCCAGCAGTTTCCTCTGGCCCTACGAGCAGTACTTC
-	TRBV30	TRBD1	TRBJ1-4	CALTGDREKLFF	TGTGCCTTAACAGGGGACAGGGAAAAACTGTTTTTT
-	TRBV9	-	TRBJ2-2	CASSVEGEPHSGGELFF	TGTGCCAGCAGCGTAGAAGGGGAACCCCATTCAGGCGGGGAGCTGTTTTTT
-	TRBV6-1	TRBD1	TRBJ1-1	CASSEGARGSSFTEAFF	TGTGCCAGCAGTGAAGGGGCCAGGGGGTCGAGTTTTACTGAAGCTTTCTTT
-	TRBV5-1	-	TRBJ2-7	CASSLNSQQYF	TGCGCCAGCAGCTTAAACTCCCAGCAGTACTTC
-	TRBV10-3	-	TRBJ2-1	CAISGESGSSYNEQFF	TGTGCCATCAGTGGGGAGAGCGGTAGCTCCTACAATGAGCAGTTCTTC
-	TRBV12-5	TRBD1	TRBJ2-3	CASADAGTGSTDTQYF	TGTGCTAGTGCTGACGCCGGGACAGGATCAACAGATACGCAGTATTTT
-	TRBV11-3	-	TRBJ2-4	CASSLWREKENIQYF	TGTGCCAGCAGCTTATGGAGGGAGAAAGAAAACATTCAGTACTTC
-	TRBV5-4	-	TRBJ1-4	CASSRGTQPNEKLFF	TGTGCCAGCAGCCGAGGGACACAACCCAATGAAAAACTGTTTTTT
-	TRBV30	TRBD2	TRBJ2-7	CASGLADSYEQYF	TGTGCCTCTGGACTAGCGGACTCCTACGAGCAGTACTTC
once	TRBV19	-	TRBJ2-5	CASSISRGETQYF	TGTGCCAGTAGTATCAGCAGGGGAGAGACCCAGTACTTC
-	TRBV4-2	TRBD1	TRBJ2-7	CASSQDFDRGDEQYF	TGTGCCAGCAGCCAAGATTTTGACAGGGGCGACGAGCAGTACTTC
-	TRBV10-3	-	TRBJ1-1	CAISEFRQKNTEAFF	TGTGCCATCAGTGAGTTCAGACAGAAGAACACTGAAGCTTTCTTT
-	TRBV30	TRBD1	TRBJ1-5	CAWAGQGKPQHF	TGTGCCTGGGCCGGACAGGGGAAGCCCCAGCATTTT
-	TRBV13	TRBD1	TRBJ2-5	CASSHTGEETQYF	TGTGCCAGCAGTCATACAGGGGAAGAGACCCAGTACTTC
-	TRBV4-1	TRBD1	TRBJ2-5	CADRVLETQYF	TGCGCCGACAGGGTCCTAGAGACCCAGTACTTC
-	TRBV19	-	TRBJ2-7	CASSPPGVPPEQYF	TGTGCCAGTAGTCCCCCGGGGGTACCCCCTGAGCAGTACTTC
-	TRBV6-6	-	TRBJ1-2	CASSYPGTDGGYTF	TGTGCCAGCAGTTATCCGGGAACGGATGGGGGCTACACCTTC
-	TRBV2	-	TRBJ1-2	CASSGGGGAVEGYTF	TGTGCCAGCAGTGGAGGCGGGGGCGCGGTTGAGGGCTACACCTTC
-	TRBV19	TRBD1	TRBJ1-4	CASSIDLSGGGEKLFF	TGTGCCAGTAGTATAGATCTTTCAGGGGGAGGTGAAAAACTGTTTTTT
-	TRBV6-1	TRBD1	TRBJ1-1	CASSEQILGTGGVAFF	TGTGCCAGCAGTGAACAAATTTTAGGGACAGGGGGCGTAGCTTTCTTT
-	TRBV29-1	TRBD1	TRBJ1-1	CSVPGQGFETEAFF	TGCAGCGTACCGGGACAGGGGTTTGAGACTGAAGCTTTCTTT
-	TRBV30	-	TRBJ1-5	CAWSVSDQPQHF	TGTGCCTGGAGTGTCTCAGATCAGCCCCAGCATTTT
-	TRBV10-3	TRBD2	TRBJ2-1	CAISESGGRPSLEFF	TGTGCCATCAGTGAAAGCGGGGGCAGACCCTCTTTAGAGTTCTTC
-	TRBV7-8	TRBD1	TRBJ2-5	CASSTPGQAEETQYF	TGTGCCAGCAGCACCCCGGGACAGGCAGAGGAGACCCAGTACTTC
-	TRBV6-5	TRBD1	TRBJ2-5	CASSYSGGETQYF	TGTGCCAGCAGTTACTCAGGGGGCGAGACCCAGTACTTC
-	TRBV5-1	TRBD1	TRBJ1-5	CASSLGQGDQPQHF	TGCGCCAGCAGCTTGGGACAGGGGGATCAGCCCCAGCATTTT
-	TRBV6-5	-	TRBJ1-1	CASSYPEGDGEAFF	TGTGCCAGCAGTTACCCTGAGGGGGACGGAGAAGCTTTCTTT
-	TRBV9	-	TRBJ2-7	CASSARAGYEQYF	TGTGCCAGCAGTGCCAGGGCTGGGTACGAGCAGTACTTC
-	TRBV11-3	TRBD2	TRBJ2-7	CASSLGWGGLEQYF	TGTGCCAGCAGCTTAGGGTGGGGGGGTCTCGAGCAGTACTTC
-	TRBV19	TRBD1	TRBJ2-7	CASSIEGQGLYEQYF	TGTGCCAGTAGTATTGAGGGACAGGGTTTGTACGAGCAGTACTTC
-	TRBV29-1	TRBD1	TRBJ2-7	CSVIGSTVRDRDSEQYF	TGCAGCGTCATAGGGTCCACAGTCCGGGACAGGGATAGCGAGCAGTACTTC
once	TRBV27	-	TRBJ2-7	CASSLSMTGGTYEQYF	TGTGCCAGCAGTTTATCGATGACAGGAGGAACCTACGAGCAGTACTTC
-	TRBV11-2	-	TRBJ2-3	CASTRREPDTQYF	TGTGCCAGCACTAGGAGGGAACCAGATACGCAGTATTTT
-	TRBV28	-	TRBJ1-4	CASSLTGPSEKLFF	TGTGCCAGCAGTCTAACAGGGCCCAGTGAAAAACTGTTTTTT
-	TRBV10-1	-	TRBJ2-1	CASSAVSYNEQFF	TGCGCCAGCAGTGCAGTCTCCTACAATGAGCAGTTCTTC
-	TRBV10-2	TRBD2	TRBJ2-1	CASSDQREGSLGWEQFF	TGCGCCAGCAGTGACCAGCGGGAGGGCTCGCTAGGTTGGGAGCAGTTCTTC
-	TRBV2	TRBD2	TRBJ2-3	CASTGWLAGLLADTQYF	TGTGCCAGCACCGGTTGGCTAGCGGGTCTCTTAGCAGATACGCAGTATTTT
-	TRBV27	-	TRBJ2-3	CASSLDGGADTQYF	TGTGCCAGCAGTTTGGATGGAGGGGCAGATACGCAGTATTTT
-	TRBV28	TRBD1	TRBJ2-3	CASSFTGQGSTDTQYF	TGTGCCAGCAGTTTTACAGGACAGGGTAGCACAGATACGCAGTATTTT